This is a list of T cell receptor beta chains from one sample in a study of blood T cell repertoires in COVID-19. Profiling relied on immunoSEQ multiplex PCR, and the TCRdb table lists in-frame clones only, not all of them. The repertoire holds about 330,000 clones, roughly 87% seen once, with roughly 1% in the top ten. The sequencing input was PBMCs or T cells enriched from blood (not recorded which). These receptors originate from a woman in her twenties or thirties who had recovered from COVID-19. CDR3s include the opening cysteine and the closing phenylalanine or tryptophan. The D gene is left open where the match is weak. Not every row has a clone size; where given, it reads once, few, many or a size class.

TRBJ2-7 | NA | NA | TRBV11-2 | CASSPRTAYEQYF | TGTGCCAGCAGCCCCCGGACAGCCTACGAGCAGTACTTC
TRBJ2-7 | NA | TRBD1 | TRBV11-2 | CASSPLTGTYEQYF | TGTGCCAGCAGCCCGCTGACAGGGACCTACGAGCAGTACTTC
TRBJ2-3 | NA | TRBD2 | TRBV2 | CASSTGGGTDTQYF | TGTGCCAGCAGCACGGGGGGGGGCACAGATACGCAGTATTTT
TRBJ2-2 | NA | TRBD2 | TRBV2 | CASNTWWGGFGNTGELFF | TGTGCCAGCAACACCTGGTGGGGGGGATTTGGGAACACCGGGGAGCTGTTTTTT
TRBJ2-3 | NA | NA | TRBV18 | CASSPPAGEGDTQYF | TGTGCCAGCTCACCACCGGCAGGGGAGGGGGATACGCAGTATTTT
TRBJ2-3 | NA | NA | TRBV10-3 | CAISPGGSGDTQYF | TGTGCCATCAGCCCGGGGGGCTCAGGAGATACGCAGTATTTT
TRBJ2-5 | NA | NA | TRBV10-3 | CAISDPSYQETQYF | TGTGCCATCAGTGACCCCTCGTACCAAGAGACCCAGTACTTC
TRBJ1-5 | once | NA | TRBV30 | CAWSTRGHGNNQPQHF | TGTGCCTGGAGTACCCGGGGACATGGGAACAATCAGCCCCAGCATTTT
TRBJ2-2 | NA | NA | TRBV11-2 | CATGQGYTGELFF | TGTGCCACCGGCCAGGGGTACACCGGGGAGCTGTTTTTT
TRBJ2-2 | NA | NA | TRBV7-9 | CASSGHSNTGELFF | TGTGCCAGCAGTGGACATTCGAACACCGGGGAGCTGTTTTTT
TRBJ1-6 | NA | NA | TRBV21-1 | CASSTRTEGNSPLHF | TGTGCCAGCAGCACCCGGACGGAGGGTAATTCACCCCTCCACTTT
TRBJ1-2 | NA | TRBD1 | TRBV2 | CASRGQSVGYTF | TGTGCCAGCCGGGGACAGTCTGTTGGCTACACCTTC
TRBJ1-2 | NA | NA | TRBV27 | CASRVGAGGYTF | TGTGCCAGCAGGGTGGGGGCTGGAGGCTACACCTTC
TRBJ2-7 | NA | NA | TRBV7-2 | CASSLHTGTPEQYF | TGTGCCAGCAGCTTACATACGGGGACACCGGAGCAGTACTTC
TRBJ1-6 | NA | TRBD1 | TRBV7-2 | CASSSAGTGGSFPLHF | TGTGCCAGCAGCTCAGCCGGGACAGGGGGCTCCTTCCCCCTCCACTTT
TRBJ1-1 | NA | TRBD1 | TRBV30 | CAWTQGTGEAFF | TGTGCCTGGACACAGGGGACGGGTGAAGCTTTCTTT
TRBJ1-2 | NA | NA | TRBV6-2/TRBV6-3 | CASSQRRFDGYTF | TGTGCCAGCAGCCAGCGACGGTTCGATGGCTACACCTTC
TRBJ1-6 | few | TRBD1 | TRBV30 | CAWDGQGNSPLHF | TGTGCCTGGGACGGACAGGGAAATTCACCCCTCCACTTT
TRBJ2-7 | NA | TRBD2 | TRBV3-1/TRBV3-2 | CASSLTSVYEQYF | TGTGCCAGCAGCCTTACTAGCGTCTACGAGCAGTACTTC
TRBJ2-7 | NA | TRBD1 | TRBV7-6 | CASSSGRTGAMREQYF | TGTGCCAGCAGCTCCGGAAGGACAGGGGCCATGAGGGAGCAGTACTTC
TRBJ1-2 | NA | NA | TRBV28 | CASSVTGQAYGYTF | TGTGCCAGCAGCGTTACAGGGCAGGCCTATGGCTACACCTTC
TRBJ2-3 | NA | TRBD2 | TRBV19 | CASSAGLAGAYTQYF | TGTGCCAGTAGTGCTGGACTAGCGGGAGCCTATACGCAGTATTTT
TRBJ2-7 | few | TRBD1 | TRBV11-2 | CASSRTGVEQYF | TGTGCCAGCAGCCGGACAGGGGTCGAGCAGTACTTC
TRBJ2-3 | NA | NA | TRBV9 | CASSVWVTSGHTDTQYF | TGTGCCAGCAGCGTATGGGTTACCAGCGGTCACACAGATACGCAGTATTTT
TRBJ1-2 | NA | TRBD1 | TRBV24-1 | CATSEPTGWGYTF | TGTGCCACCAGTGAGCCGACAGGGTGGGGCTACACCTTC
TRBJ2-1 | NA | NA | TRBV5-4 | CASSSSGRWGNEQFF | TGTGCCAGCAGCTCGTCTGGGAGGTGGGGCAATGAGCAGTTCTTC
TRBJ1-5 | NA | NA | TRBV10-1 | CASSAAGFSQPQHF | TGCGCCAGCAGCGCGGCGGGGTTCTCTCAGCCCCAGCATTTT
TRBJ2-1 | NA | TRBD2 | TRBV19 | CASSTGRAGRVSYNEQFF | TGTGCCAGTAGTACGGGCAGGGCTGGGAGGGTGTCCTACAATGAGCAGTTCTTC
TRBJ1-1 | once | NA | TRBV30 | CAWSVQRTEAFF | TGTGCCTGGAGTGTCCAGAGGACTGAAGCTTTCTTT
TRBJ1-5 | NA | NA | TRBV19 | CASSIVSPGPGPQHF | TGTGCCAGTAGTATAGTGTCGCCAGGTCCAGGGCCCCAGCATTTT
TRBJ2-5 | NA | TRBD1 | TRBV19 | CASRLTGEETQYF | TGTGCCAGTAGACTCACAGGGGAAGAGACCCAGTACTTC
TRBJ1-1 | NA | NA | TRBV6-5 | CASSYSENTEAFF | TGTGCCAGCAGTTATTCAGAGAACACTGAAGCTTTCTTT
TRBJ2-1 | NA | TRBD2 | TRBV24-1 | CATSGGGAGNEQFF | TGTGCCACCAGTGGCGGGGGGGCCGGGAATGAGCAGTTCTTC
TRBJ1-5 | few | TRBD1 | TRBV5-1 | CASSLGQGRNQPQHF | TGCGCCAGCAGCTTGGGACAGGGGAGAAATCAGCCCCAGCATTTT
TRBJ1-6 | NA | NA | TRBV19 | CASSIGGGTNSPLHF | TGTGCCAGTAGTATTGGGGGGGGGACTAATTCACCCCTCCACTTT
TRBJ2-5 | NA | TRBD1 | TRBV25-1 | CASSETGVETQYF | TGTGCCAGCAGTGAGACAGGGGTGGAGACCCAGTACTTC
TRBJ2-5 | NA | NA | TRBV2 | CASSKQETQYF | TGTGCCAGCAGCAAACAAGAGACCCAGTACTTC
TRBJ2-1 | NA | TRBD2 | TRBV13 | CASSLGRTSGNEQFF | TGTGCCAGCAGCTTAGGACGGACTAGCGGTAATGAGCAGTTCTTC
TRBJ2-1 | NA | NA | TRBV20-1 | CSALRYDEQFF | TGCAGTGCCCTCCGCTACGATGAGCAGTTCTTC
TRBJ1-1 | NA | TRBD1 | TRBV10-3 | CAISESVDRAAFF | TGTGCCATCAGTGAATCGGTCGACAGGGCAGCTTTCTTT
TRBJ2-3 | NA | NA | TRBV5-1 | CASSLAGNPTDTQYF | TGCGCCAGCAGCTTGGCGGGGAACCCCACAGATACGCAGTATTTT
TRBJ2-4 | NA | TRBD1 | TRBV5-1 | CASSYGGQGIAKNIQYF | TGCGCCAGCAGCTACGGGGGACAGGGCATAGCCAAAAACATTCAGTACTTC
TRBJ2-3 | once | NA | TRBV5-6 | CASSARGPDTQYF | TGTGCCAGCAGTGCCAGGGGCCCAGATACGCAGTATTTT
TRBJ1-2 | NA | NA | TRBV28 | CASSLARDYGYTF | TGTGCCAGCAGTTTGGCCAGGGACTATGGCTACACCTTC
TRBJ1-2 | NA | TRBD1 | TRBV7-9 | CASSDRTGGTDTF | TGTGCCAGCAGCGACCGGACAGGGGGCACCGACACCTTC
TRBJ1-1 | NA | NA | TRBV5-6 | CASSLGPGSNTEAFF | TGTGCCAGCAGCTTGGGGCCGGGTTCAAACACTGAAGCTTTCTTT
TRBJ1-3 | NA | NA | TRBV7-9 | CASSLESSGNTIYF | TGTGCCAGCAGTTTGGAGAGCTCTGGAAACACCATATATTTT
TRBJ1-6 | NA | NA | TRBV7-8 | CASSSQGSPLHF | TGTGCCAGCAGCTCCCAGGGGTCACCCCTCCACTTT
TRBJ2-5 | NA | NA | TRBV2 | CASSLQDRWKTQYF | TGTGCCAGCAGCTTACAGGACCGATGGAAGACCCAGTACTTC
TRBJ2-1 | NA | TRBD1 | TRBV4-2 | CASSQKQGGEQFF | TGTGCCAGCAGCCAAAAACAGGGGGGTGAGCAGTTCTTC
TRBJ2-1 | NA | TRBD2 | TRBV27 | CASSLEAGGEQFF | TGTGCCAGCAGTTTGGAAGCGGGGGGCGAGCAGTTCTTC
TRBJ1-1 | NA | NA | TRBV5-1 | CASSEGLVGAFF | TGCGCCAGCAGCGAAGGACTGGTGGGAGCTTTCTTT
TRBJ1-1 | many | TRBD1 | TRBV29-1 | CSARDRGLGEAFF | TGCAGCGCCCGGGACAGGGGGCTTGGTGAAGCTTTCTTT
TRBJ1-5 | NA | NA | TRBV2 | CASSEGGRRQNQPQHF | TGTGCCAGCAGTGAAGGGGGCAGACGGCAAAATCAGCCCCAGCATTTT
TRBJ1-2 | NA | NA | TRBV30 | CAWDSGLAYGYTF | TGTGCCTGGGATAGTGGGCTTGCCTATGGCTACACCTTC
TRBJ2-7 | NA | TRBD1 | TRBV18 | CASSPRDSSYEQYF | TGTGCCAGCTCACCCCGGGACAGCTCCTACGAGCAGTACTTC
TRBJ1-1 | NA | NA | TRBV5-1 | CASSSSTEAFF | TGCGCCAGCAGCTCGAGTACTGAAGCTTTCTTT
TRBJ2-2 | many | NA | TRBV2 | CASSEAAGGTGELFF | TGTGCCAGCAGTGAAGCTGCAGGGGGGACCGGGGAGCTGTTTTTT